The 12 T cell receptor beta chains presented below share a single source sample, sequenced in a study. TCRdb independently ran MiXCR on the RT-PCR reads; one entry per CDR3 protein. The sample includes about 680,000 distinct CDR3 sequences, 12% to 15% of them seen just once. Sequencing input: memory CD4+ T cells from blood. All receptors come from a female donor in good health, serving as a healthy control.

The chain has TRBV7-9 and TRBJ2-7, with D possibly matching TRBD2 (6 bases). The CDR3 extends over 16 amino acids. V lost 5 bases and J lost 0, with 17 bases in between. The germline CDR1 and CDR2 sequences are SEHNR and FQNEAQ (reference sequence). The CDR3 DNA reads as TGTGCCAGCAGCGATTCTCGGCGCGGGACCTCCTACGAGCAGTACTTC. Translated, it gives CASSDSRRGTSYEQYF.

The chain has TRBV20-1 and TRBJ1-6, with D tentatively TRBD1 (6 bases). Trimming pared 0 bases from V and 9 bases from J, leaving 15 bases between. Looked up from germline, CDR1 is DFQATT and CDR2 is SNEGSKA (reference sequence). The CDR3 extends over 15 amino acids. The CDR3 region is CSARDQGIGFSPLHF. The CDR3 nucleotides read TGCAGTGCTAGAGACCAGGGGATCGGGTTTTCACCCCTCCACTTT.

V usage is TRBV11-2 and J usage is TRBJ2-3, with 10 bases identical to TRBD2. CDR3 length: 15 amino acids. Germline V gives CDR1 SGHAT, CDR2 FQNNGV. With V trimmed by 5 bases and J by 6 bases, 8 bases remained unmatched. The CDR3 DNA reads TGTGCCAGCAGCCCTCGGACTAGCGGTGGGGATACGCAGTATTTT. Its protein product is CASSPRTSGGDTQYF.

There are a few counts of this clonotype. This sequence joins TRBV4-1 and TRBJ1-5; no firm D call. The germline V and J ends were trimmed by 2 bases and 7 bases, with 9 bases remaining between them. The CDR3 has 13 amino acids. Germline-derived CDR1 and CDR2 are MGHRA and YSYEKL. The CDR3 here is CASSQIISQPQHF. The DNA of the CDR3 is TGCGCCAGCAGCCAAATTATCAGCCAGCCCCAGCATTTT.

This clonotype turned up a few times. This sequence joins TRBV20-1 and TRBJ1-1, with TRBD1 matching over 7 bases. The length of the CDR3 is 14 residues. V lost 2 bases to trimming and J lost 6 bases; unmatched junction nucleotides: 9. Germline CDR1 is DFQATT and CDR2 is SNEGSKA (reference sequence). The CDR3 loop reads CSARFHRGEAEAFF. In DNA form, the CDR3 reads TGCAGTGCTAGATTCCACAGGGGAGAGGCTGAAGCTTTCTTT.

This clonotype was observed many times. The CDR3 is CASSHRPGGRDYGYTF. The CDR3 nucleotides read TGTGCCAGCAGCCACCGTCCGGGGGGGAGGGACTATGGCTACACCTTC. The chain carries TRBV12-3 or TRBV12-4 and TRBJ1-2; maybe TRBD1 (5 bases). V was trimmed by 6 bases and J by 3 bases, leaving 20 bases between them. The CDR3 runs 16 residues.

This clonotype was seen at least ten times. The V gene is TRBV7-2, the J gene TRBJ2-7, with D perhaps matching TRBD2 (6 bases). V gave up 5 bases and J gave up 4 bases, with 18 bases separating them. CDR3 length: 15 residues. Per the germline V gene, CDR1 is SGHTA and CDR2 is FQGNSA. The CDR3 region has the DNA TGTGCCAGCAGCCCACGACTAGACTTTGGGTACGAGCAGTACTTC. This translates into CASSPRLDFGYEQYF.

On this clonotype: This may be a read error: a much more frequent sequence differs by one nucleotide. No conserved phenylalanine or tryptophan ends this CDR3, so it is likely a read error. This chain uses TRBV7-2 with TRBJ2-1, with D uncertain. Germline values: CDR1 SGHTA, CDR2 FQGNSA. Trimming took off 5 bases at V and 0 bases at J, with 5 bases between the two ends. The CDR3 has 13 residues. The CDR3 DNA sequence: TGTGCCAGCAGCATGAGCTCCTACAATGAGCAGTTCTAC. Protein product: CASSMSSYNEQFY.

This clonotype was recorded a few times. This chain connects TRBV10-3 to TRBJ2-1, with TRBD2 identical over 13 bases. The CDR3 has 18 residues. V lost 0 bases and J lost 8; bases outside the gene matches: 10. Germline CDR1 is ENHRY and CDR2 is SYGVKD. CDR3 sequence (DNA): TGTGCCATCAGTGAGTCGCGGATCGGACTAGCGGGAGACTATGAGCAGTTCTTC. It encodes CAISESRIGLAGDYEQFF.

The chain combines TRBV7-9 with TRBJ1-1; D is unclear. V lost 2 bases and J 2 bases, leaving 12 bases between the germline ends. In germline, CDR1 is SEHNR, CDR2 FQNEAQ (reference sequence). This CDR3 comprises 15 residues. The CDR3 DNA reads as TGTGCCAGCAGCTTACTTAGTCAAACTAACACTGAAGCTTTCTTT. Translation: CASSLLSQTNTEAFF.

V gene TRBV5-6 combines with J gene TRBJ2-1; D possibly corresponds to TRBD1 (6 bases). This CDR3 has 16 amino acids. V was clipped by 4 bases and J by 5 bases, with 19 bases between them. In germline, CDR1 is SGHDT, CDR2 YYEEEE. In nucleotides, the CDR3 is TGTGCCAGCAGCCTACGGCAGGGGCGAGCCGACAATGAGCAGTTCTTC. Amino acids: CASSLRQGRADNEQFF.

The V gene is TRBV6-2 or TRBV6-3, the J gene TRBJ2-2; 12 nucleotides align to TRBD2. V gave up 5 bases and J gave up 0 bases; unmatched junction bases: 10. This CDR3 is built from 19 residues. The germline CDR1 and CDR2 sequences are MNHEY and SVGEGT. CDR3 in amino acids: CASSALPTSGGTNTGELFF. DNA for the CDR3: TGTGCCAGCAGTGCCCTTCCAACTAGCGGGGGGACGAACACCGGGGAGCTGTTTTTT.